This T cell receptor beta chain was identified in a study of early T cells in non-severe SARS-CoV-2 infection. The wider study: Sequencing of unsorted whole blood was done on bulk RNA, leaving chains unpaired.

Study-wide findings and caveats: VDJdb matching, biased toward anti-spike CD8 responses, missed private and CD4 specificities.

TCRdb analysed the 5' RACE reads with MiXCR anew, one entry per CDR3 protein. The sample includes 63,000 or so distinct CDR3 sequences, 12% of them seen just once. Trimming took 4 bases from V and 8 from J; bases not matched to a gene: 10. Germline loops: CDR1 MNHNS, CDR2 SASEGT. There are 15 residues in the CDR3. With regard to this clonotype: Antigen: not known.

The source material was whole blood. V is TRBV6-1 and J is TRBJ2-1, with 8 positions matching TRBD2. This TCR derives from an adult who was a healthcare worker with PCR-confirmed SARS-CoV-2 infection or an uninfected control (not recorded which). The chain's CDR3 is CASSVIAGNGYEQFF. Here the CDR3 DNA reads TGTGCCAGCAGTGTGATAGCGGGGAACGGCTATGAGCAGTTCTTC.